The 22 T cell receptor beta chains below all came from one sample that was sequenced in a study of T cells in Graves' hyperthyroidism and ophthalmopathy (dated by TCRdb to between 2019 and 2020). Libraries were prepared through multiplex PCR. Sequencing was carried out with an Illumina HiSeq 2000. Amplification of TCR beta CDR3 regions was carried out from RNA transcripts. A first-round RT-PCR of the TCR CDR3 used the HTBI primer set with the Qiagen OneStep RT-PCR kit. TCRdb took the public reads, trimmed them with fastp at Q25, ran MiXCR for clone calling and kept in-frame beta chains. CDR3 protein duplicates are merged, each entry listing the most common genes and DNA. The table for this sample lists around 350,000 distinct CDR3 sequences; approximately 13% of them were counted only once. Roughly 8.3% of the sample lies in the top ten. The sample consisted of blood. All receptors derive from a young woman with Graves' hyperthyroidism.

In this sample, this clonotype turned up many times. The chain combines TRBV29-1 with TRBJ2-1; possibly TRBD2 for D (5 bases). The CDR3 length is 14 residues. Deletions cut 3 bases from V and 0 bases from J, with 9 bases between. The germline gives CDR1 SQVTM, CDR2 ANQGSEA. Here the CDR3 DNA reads TGCAGCGTTGAGTACGGGGACTCCTACAATGAGCAGTTCTTC. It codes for CSVEYGDSYNEQFF.

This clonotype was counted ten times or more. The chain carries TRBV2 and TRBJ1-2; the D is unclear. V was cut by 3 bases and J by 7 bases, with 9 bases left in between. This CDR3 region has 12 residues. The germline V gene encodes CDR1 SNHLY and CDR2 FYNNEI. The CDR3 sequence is CASSENLSGYTF. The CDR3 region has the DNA TGTGCCAGCAGTGAGAACCTGAGTGGCTACACCTTC.

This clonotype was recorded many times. CDR3 coding DNA: TGTGCCAGCAGCCAGGGACGGCCTTGGGAGACCCAGTACTTC. The encoded protein is CASSQGRPWETQYF. This chain links TRBV3-1 with TRBJ2-5; D may match TRBD1 or TRBD2 (5 bases each). Germline CDR1 is LGHDT and CDR2 is YNNKEL (reference sequence). Trimming removed 3 bases from V and 5 bases from J, with 13 bases in between. The CDR3 sequence is 14 residues long.

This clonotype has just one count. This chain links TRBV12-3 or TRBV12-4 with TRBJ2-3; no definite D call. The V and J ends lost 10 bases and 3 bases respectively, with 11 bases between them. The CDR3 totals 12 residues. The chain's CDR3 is CATHTGTDTQYF. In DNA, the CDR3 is TGTGCCACCCATACCGGGACAGATACGCAGTATTTT.

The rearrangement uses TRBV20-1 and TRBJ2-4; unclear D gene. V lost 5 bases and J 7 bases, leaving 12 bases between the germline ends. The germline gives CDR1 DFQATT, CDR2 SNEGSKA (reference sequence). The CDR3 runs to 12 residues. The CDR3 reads CSAGTTGNIQYF. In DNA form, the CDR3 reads TGCAGTGCTGGAACAACGGGCAACATTCAGTACTTC.

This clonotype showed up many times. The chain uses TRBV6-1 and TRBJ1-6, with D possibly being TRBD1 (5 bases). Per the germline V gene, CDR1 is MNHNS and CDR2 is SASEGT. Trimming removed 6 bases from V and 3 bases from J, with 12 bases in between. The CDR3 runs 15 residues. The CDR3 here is CASSLRDLYNSPLHF. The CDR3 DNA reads TGTGCCAGCAGCCTCCGGGACCTCTATAATTCACCCCTCCACTTT.

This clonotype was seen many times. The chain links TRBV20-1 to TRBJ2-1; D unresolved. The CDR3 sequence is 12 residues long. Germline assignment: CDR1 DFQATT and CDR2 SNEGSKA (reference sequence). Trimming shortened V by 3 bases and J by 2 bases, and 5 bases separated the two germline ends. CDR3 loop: CSASRPYNEQFF. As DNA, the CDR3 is TGCAGTGCTAGCAGACCCTACAATGAGCAGTTCTTC.

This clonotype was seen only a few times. The CDR3 here is CASSHVAGSYNEQFF. The CDR3, as DNA: TGTGCCAGCAGCCACGTAGCGGGGTCATACAATGAGCAGTTCTTC. The chain employs TRBV14 and TRBJ2-1; 8 bases map to TRBD2. The CDR3 spans 15 residues. Germline V gives CDR1 SGHDN, CDR2 FVKESK. V trimming: 3 bases; J trimming: 4 bases; junction bases outside the gene matches: 5. Using reference TRBV14 and TRBJ2-1 for the parts outside the CDR3, the full variable domain is EAGVTQFPSHSVIEKGQTVTLRCDPISGHDNLYWYRRVMGKEIKFLLHFVKESKQDESGMPNNRFLAERTGGTYSTLKVQPAELEDSGVYFCASSHVAGSYNEQFFGPGTRLTVL.

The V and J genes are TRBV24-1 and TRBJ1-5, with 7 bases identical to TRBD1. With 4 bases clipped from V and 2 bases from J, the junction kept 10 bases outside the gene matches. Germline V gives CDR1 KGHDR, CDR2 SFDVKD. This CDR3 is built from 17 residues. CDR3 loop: CATSDQTGASGNQPQHF. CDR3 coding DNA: TGTGCCACCAGTGACCAAACAGGGGCATCTGGCAATCAGCCCCAGCATTTT.

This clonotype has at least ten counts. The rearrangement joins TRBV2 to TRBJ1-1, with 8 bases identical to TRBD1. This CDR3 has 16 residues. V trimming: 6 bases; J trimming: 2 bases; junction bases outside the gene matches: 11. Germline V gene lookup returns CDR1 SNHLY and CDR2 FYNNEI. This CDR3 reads CASRPGQVDSNTEAFF. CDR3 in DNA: TGTGCCAGCAGACCGGGACAGGTTGATTCCAACACTGAAGCTTTCTTT.

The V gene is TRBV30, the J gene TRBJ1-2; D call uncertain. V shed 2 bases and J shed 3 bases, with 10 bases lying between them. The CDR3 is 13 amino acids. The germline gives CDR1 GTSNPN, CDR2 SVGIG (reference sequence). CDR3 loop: CAWSKDGDYGYTF. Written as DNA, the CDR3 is TGTGCCTGGAGTAAAGACGGCGACTATGGCTACACCTTC.

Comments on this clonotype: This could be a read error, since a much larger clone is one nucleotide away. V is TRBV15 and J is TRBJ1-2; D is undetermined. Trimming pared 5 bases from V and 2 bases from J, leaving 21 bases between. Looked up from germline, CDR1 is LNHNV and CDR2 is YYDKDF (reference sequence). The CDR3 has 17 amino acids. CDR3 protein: CATSYFPQRETNYGYTF. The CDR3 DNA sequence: TGTGCCACCAGCTATTTCCCCCAGCGGGAAACCAACTATGGCTACACCTTC.

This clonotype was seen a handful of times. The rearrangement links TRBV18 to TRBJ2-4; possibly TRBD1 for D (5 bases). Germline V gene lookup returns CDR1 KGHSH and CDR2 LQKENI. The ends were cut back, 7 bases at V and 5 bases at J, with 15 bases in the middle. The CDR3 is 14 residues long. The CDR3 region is CASYSGAGENIQYF. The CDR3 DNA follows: TGTGCCAGCTATAGTGGGGCAGGCGAAAACATTCAGTACTTC.

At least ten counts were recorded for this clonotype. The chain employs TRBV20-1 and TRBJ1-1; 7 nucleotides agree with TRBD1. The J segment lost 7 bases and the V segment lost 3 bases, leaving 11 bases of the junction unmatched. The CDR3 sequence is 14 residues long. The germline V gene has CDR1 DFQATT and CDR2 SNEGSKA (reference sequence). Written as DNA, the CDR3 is TGCAGTGCTAGTAGAGAAACAGGGGTGATTGAAGCTTTCTTT. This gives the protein CSASRETGVIEAFF.

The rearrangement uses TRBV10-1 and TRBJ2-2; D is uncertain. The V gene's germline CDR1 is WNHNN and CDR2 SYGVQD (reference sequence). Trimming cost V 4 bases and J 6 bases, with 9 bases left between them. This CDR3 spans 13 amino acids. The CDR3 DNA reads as TGCGCCAGCAGTGTAGGGAAATCCGGGGAGCTGTTTTTT. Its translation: CASSVGKSGELFF.

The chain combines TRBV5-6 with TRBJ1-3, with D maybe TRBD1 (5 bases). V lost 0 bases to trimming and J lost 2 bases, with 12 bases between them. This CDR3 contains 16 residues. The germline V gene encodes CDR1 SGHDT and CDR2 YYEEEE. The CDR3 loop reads CASSLGQGYPGNTIYF. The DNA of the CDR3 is TGTGCCAGCAGCTTGGGTCAGGGCTACCCTGGAAACACCATATATTTT.

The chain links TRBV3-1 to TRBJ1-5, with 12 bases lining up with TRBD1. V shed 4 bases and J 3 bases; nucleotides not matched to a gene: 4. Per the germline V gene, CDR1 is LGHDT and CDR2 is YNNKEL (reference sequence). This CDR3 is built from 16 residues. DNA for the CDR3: TGTGCCAGCAGCCTAGGGACAGGGGGCATCAATCAGCCCCAGCATTTT. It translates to CASSLGTGGINQPQHF.

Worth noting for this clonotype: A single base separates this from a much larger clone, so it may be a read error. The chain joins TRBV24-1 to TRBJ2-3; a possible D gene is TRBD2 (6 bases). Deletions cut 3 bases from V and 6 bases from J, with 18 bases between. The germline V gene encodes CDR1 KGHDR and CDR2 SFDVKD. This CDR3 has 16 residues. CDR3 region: CATSDPGQARGDTQYF. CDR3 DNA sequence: TGTGCCACCAGTGATCCTGGACAAGCTCGGGGGGATACGCAGTATTTT.

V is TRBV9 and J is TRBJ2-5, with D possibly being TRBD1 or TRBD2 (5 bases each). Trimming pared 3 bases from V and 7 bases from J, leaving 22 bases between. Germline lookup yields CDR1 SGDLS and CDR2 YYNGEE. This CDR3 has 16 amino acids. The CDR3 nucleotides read TGTGCCAGCAGCGATGCTCCCGGGACCGCAGATAGGACCCAGTACTTC. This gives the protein CASSDAPGTADRTQYF.

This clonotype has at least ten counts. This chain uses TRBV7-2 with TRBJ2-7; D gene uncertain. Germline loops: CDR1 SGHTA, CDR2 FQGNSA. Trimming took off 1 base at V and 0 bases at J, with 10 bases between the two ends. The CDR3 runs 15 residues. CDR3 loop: CASSLDPLFSYEQYF. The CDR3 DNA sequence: TGTGCCAGCAGCTTAGATCCGTTATTCTCCTACGAGCAGTACTTC.

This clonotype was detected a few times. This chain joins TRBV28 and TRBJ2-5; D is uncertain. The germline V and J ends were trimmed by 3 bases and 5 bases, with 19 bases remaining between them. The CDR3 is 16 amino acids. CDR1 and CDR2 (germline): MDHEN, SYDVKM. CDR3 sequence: CASSFITRTSSETQYF. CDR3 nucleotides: TGTGCCAGCAGTTTTATTACGAGAACTTCCAGCGAGACCCAGTACTTC. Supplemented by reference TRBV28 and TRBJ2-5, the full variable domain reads DVKVTQSSRYLVKRTGEKVFLECVQDMDHENMFWYRQDPGLGLRLIYFSYDVKMKEKGDIPEGYSVSREKKERFSLILESASTNQTSMYLCASSFITRTSSETQYFGPGTRLLVL.

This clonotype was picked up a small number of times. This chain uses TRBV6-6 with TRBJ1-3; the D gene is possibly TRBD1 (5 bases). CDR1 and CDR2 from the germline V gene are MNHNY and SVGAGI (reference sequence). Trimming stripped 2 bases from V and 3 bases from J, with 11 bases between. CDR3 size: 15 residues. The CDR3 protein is CASSYAGGYGNTIYF. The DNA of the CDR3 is TGTGCCAGCAGTTACGCTGGGGGTTATGGAAACACCATATATTTT.